These 25 T cell receptor beta chains were sequenced from one sample in a study of blood T cell repertoires in COVID-19. Data came from immunoSEQ multiplex PCR; TCRdb stores just in-frame clones and leaves some out. The data hold roughly 97,000 clones, with more than 70% observed a single time. The specimen was peripheral blood. These receptors all come from a human donor in a cohort sampled during active COVID-19.

This rearrangement joins TRBV5-1 to TRBJ2-1; 12 bases fit TRBD2. Unmatched junction bases numbered 14, after V lost 3 bases and J lost 1 base. This CDR3 is 20 amino acids long. Per germline, CDR1 SGHRS and CDR2 YFSETQ. Here the CDR3 DNA reads TGCGCCAGCAGCTGGCAGCCGGGACTAGCGGGCCCCGGGTCCTACAATGAGCAGTTCTTC. Translated: CASSWQPGLAGPGSYNEQFF.

In this sample, this clone turned up a few times. The chain recombines TRBV19 with TRBJ2-7; possibly TRBD1 for D (5 bases). The length of the CDR3 is 12 residues. V lost 9 bases and J 4 bases, leaving 13 bases between the germline ends. Per the germline V gene, CDR1 is LNHDA and CDR2 is SQIVND (reference sequence). This chain's CDR3 is CASQGGVYEQYF. DNA of the CDR3: TGTGCCAGCCAGGGCGGTGTATACGAGCAGTACTTC.

The chain links TRBV27 to TRBJ1-5; 8 nucleotides match TRBD1. The CDR3 sequence is 13 residues long. Germline values: CDR1 MNHEY, CDR2 SMNVEV (reference sequence). Trimming removed 9 bases from V and 6 bases from J; junction bases left unmatched: 7. DNA of the CDR3: TGTGCCAGTAGACAGGGGCATACTCAGCCCCAGCATTTT. Translating it yields CASRQGHTQPQHF.

Only one count was recorded for this clone. This rearrangement joins TRBV4-1 to TRBJ2-3; the match to TRBD1 covers 7 bases. V was pared by 5 bases and J by 1 base, with 12 bases of the junction left unmatched. Germline-derived CDR1 and CDR2 are MGHRA and YSYEKL. The CDR3 has 17 residues. In DNA form, the CDR3 reads TGCGCCAGCAGCGGCCGTGTGTTGCAGGGGGGCACAGATACGCAGTATTTT. Its protein is CASSGRVLQGGTDTQYF.

The chain is built from TRBV6-4 and TRBJ1-1; no firm D call. Trimming took off 4 bases at V and 5 bases at J, with 14 bases between the two ends. The CDR3 is made up of 14 amino acids. CDR1 is MRHNA and CDR2 is SNTAGT in the germline V gene. The CDR3 spells CASSADEWRTEAFF. The CDR3 nucleotides are TGTGCCAGCAGTGCCGACGAGTGGAGGACTGAAGCTTTCTTT.

The chain has TRBV4-3 and TRBJ2-3; a weak D match, TRBD2 (7 bases). CDR3 length: 17 residues. Per germline, CDR1 LGHNA and CDR2 YSLEER. V shed 0 bases and J shed 4 bases, with 17 bases lying between them. CDR3 bases: TGCGCCAGCAGCCAAGAGTCGGCCGCGGGGGCCTCAGATACGCAGTATTTT. Translation: CASSQESAAGASDTQYF.

The J gene is TRBJ2-1, the V gene TRBV29-1; the D is unclear. V lost 1 base and J lost 2, with 9 bases in between. Germline-derived CDR1 and CDR2 are SQVTM and ANQGSEA. The CDR3 is made up of 14 amino acids. CDR3 sequence: CSVEVIGAYNEQFF. In DNA form, the CDR3 reads TGCAGCGTTGAAGTGATAGGAGCCTACAATGAGCAGTTCTTC.

This chain links TRBV6-6 with TRBJ2-1; 7 nucleotides agree with TRBD1. Germline V lookup: CDR1 MNHNY, CDR2 SVGAGI (reference sequence). This CDR3 is built from 15 residues. V shed 5 bases and J 4 bases; nucleotides not matched to a gene: 8. The CDR3 here is CASSPQGNPYNEQFF. CDR3 nucleotides: TGTGCCAGCAGTCCACAGGGGAATCCTTACAATGAGCAGTTCTTC.

This clone was seen more than once but under ten times. The rearrangement links TRBV7-2 to TRBJ2-7; 12 bases are a match to TRBD2. Germline CDR1 is SGHTA and CDR2 is FQGNSA. V was clipped by 5 bases and J by 3 bases; unmatched bases: 5. The CDR3 sequence is 15 residues long. CDR3 protein: CASSRLAGAHYEQYF. CDR3 bases: TGTGCCAGCAGCAGACTAGCGGGAGCCCACTACGAGCAGTACTTC.

This clone is a singleton in its sample. The chain couples TRBV19 to TRBJ2-1; 10 bases map to TRBD1. The CDR3 spans 17 residues. The trim removed 5 bases at V and 0 bases at J, leaving 7 bases unmatched. Germline V gene lookup returns CDR1 LNHDA and CDR2 SQIVND (reference sequence). CDR3 protein: CASSPGQGSSSYNEQFF. As DNA, the CDR3 is TGTGCCAGTAGTCCGGGACAGGGGTCAAGCTCCTACAATGAGCAGTTCTTC.

The genes are TRBV29-1 and TRBJ2-7, with D unresolved. Per germline, CDR1 SQVTM and CDR2 ANQGSEA. The CDR3 has 14 residues. With 6 bases removed from V and 2 bases from J, the gap between germline ends came to 17 bases. CDR3 loop: CSVVKGASTYEQYF. The CDR3 bases are TGCAGCGTAGTTAAAGGAGCGTCCACCTACGAGCAGTACTTC.

This rearrangement joins TRBV6-5 to TRBJ2-7, with D possibly TRBD2 on 6 matching bases. The germline V and J ends were trimmed by 7 bases and 0 bases, with 13 bases remaining between them. The length of the CDR3 is 14 residues. Germline CDR1 reads MNHEY; CDR2 reads SVGAGI. Here the CDR3 DNA reads TGTGCCAGCAAAATTAGCGGAAGCTCCTACGAGCAGTACTTC. This encodes CASKISGSSYEQYF.

The rearrangement joins TRBV28 to TRBJ1-1; 7 nucleotides agree with TRBD1. V dropped 7 bases and J dropped 11; count of bases not matched to a gene: 10. Germline CDR1 MDHEN, CDR2 SYDVKM. This CDR3 has 12 residues. CDR3 residues: CASTTGTAGAFF. CDR3 nucleotide sequence: TGTGCCAGCACTACTGGGACAGCTGGGGCTTTCTTT.

The chain recombines TRBV14 with TRBJ1-1; D might be TRBD1 (6 bases). Per germline, CDR1 SGHDN and CDR2 FVKESK. This CDR3 comprises 15 residues. The ends were cut back, 4 bases at V and 1 base at J, with 13 bases in the middle. This chain's CDR3 is CASSPQTGRNTEAFF. CDR3 DNA sequence: TGTGCCAGCAGCCCACAAACAGGGAGGAACACTGAAGCTTTCTTT.

This rearrangement joins TRBV9 to TRBJ1-3; 9 nucleotides line up with TRBD1. J lost 2 bases, V lost 0 bases, and 12 bases had no gene match. CDR3 length equals 19 residues. Per the germline V gene, CDR1 is SGDLS and CDR2 is YYNGEE. The CDR3 nucleotides are TGTGCCAGCAGCGTAGAGCCCTCAGGACAGGGGAGACCTGGAAACACCATATATTTT. Protein sequence: CASSVEPSGQGRPGNTIYF.

The CDR3, as DNA: TGTGCCAGCAGTCCAACTCAAGGGGCCGAGCAGTTCTTC. Its protein is CASSPTQGAEQFF. The chain carries TRBV9 and TRBJ2-1, with D perhaps TRBD1 (5 bases). Germline V gene sequence: CDR1 SGDLS, CDR2 YYNGEE. V lost 5 bases, J lost 10 bases, and 16 bases lay in between. CDR3 length equals 13 residues.

The chain employs TRBV5-1 and TRBJ2-3; the D gene is possibly TRBD1 (6 bases). This CDR3 contains 14 residues. V was cut by 3 bases and J by 1 base, with 9 bases left in between. Looked up from germline, CDR1 is SGHRS and CDR2 is YFSETQ. The CDR3 loop reads CASSWNRGTDTQYF. DNA for the CDR3: TGCGCCAGCAGCTGGAACAGGGGCACAGATACGCAGTATTTT.

This chain connects TRBV19 to TRBJ1-4; D call uncertain. The ends were cut back, 8 bases at V and 6 bases at J, with 10 bases in the middle. Germline V gives CDR1 LNHDA, CDR2 SQIVND (reference sequence). This CDR3 region has 12 residues. The CDR3 is CASSRWDEKLFF. The CDR3 DNA sequence: TGTGCCAGTTCCAGGTGGGATGAAAAACTGTTTTTT.

The sample holds a few counts of this clone. This chain uses TRBV19 with TRBJ1-1, with unresolved D. The ends were cut back, 5 bases at V and 6 bases at J, with 22 bases in the middle. Germline V lookup: CDR1 LNHDA, CDR2 SQIVND (reference sequence). This CDR3 has 16 amino acids. This CDR3 reads CASSPNLGLMKAEAFF. The CDR3 nucleotides are TGTGCCAGTAGTCCCAATCTCGGACTGATGAAAGCTGAAGCTTTCTTT. Using reference TRBV19 and TRBJ1-1 for the parts outside the CDR3, the full variable domain is DGGITQSPKYLFRKEGQNVTLSCEQNLNHDAMYWYRQDPGQGLRLIYYSQIVNDFQKGDIAEGYSVSREKKESFPLTVTSAQKNPTAFYLCASSPNLGLMKAEAFFGQGTRLTVV.

CDR3 nucleotide sequence: TGTGCCAGTAAGTCGGACAGGGCCTACAATGAGCAGTTCTTC. It is translated as CASKSDRAYNEQFF. This rearrangement joins TRBV19 to TRBJ2-1; 8 nucleotides agree with TRBD1. The length of the CDR3 is 14 residues. J lost 2 bases, V lost 7 bases, and 4 bases had no gene match. CDR1 LNHDA and CDR2 SQIVND come from the germline V gene (reference sequence).

The chain combines TRBV11-1 with TRBJ2-7; 8 positions agree with TRBD1. The CDR3 has 15 residues. Germline lookup yields CDR1 SGHAT and CDR2 FQDESV (reference sequence). V lost 4 bases and J lost 0; bases outside the gene matches: 5. The CDR3 sequence: CASSSGDRGSYEQYF. CDR3 bases: TGTGCCAGCAGCTCCGGAGACAGGGGCTCCTACGAGCAGTACTTC.

The chain is built from TRBV4-2 and TRBJ2-7; D is undetermined. Germline V gene sequence: CDR1 LGHNA, CDR2 YNFKEQ. The CDR3 is 12 residues long. The V end lost 4 bases, the J end lost 4 bases, and 8 bases lay between the germline ends. This chain's CDR3 is CASSRSGYEQYF. Written as DNA, the CDR3 is TGTGCCAGCAGCCGTTCAGGATACGAGCAGTACTTC.

The rearrangement links TRBV21-1 to TRBJ2-4; TRBD1 was called by the table and not checked on the DNA. TRBV21-1 is a listed pseudogene. The CDR3 consists of 22 residues. CDR3 coding DNA: TGTGCCAGCAGTGTACGCCCCCGGCCGGGACAGGGGGTACGTAGTCCCAAAAACATTCAGTACTTC. It encodes CASSVRPRPGQGVRSPKNIQYF.

This rearrangement joins TRBV4-1 to TRBJ1-1; TRBD1 matches at 10 bases. This CDR3 is built from 17 residues. With 2 bases clipped from V and 2 bases from J, the junction kept 8 bases outside the gene matches. The germline V gene encodes CDR1 MGHRA and CDR2 YSYEKL. Here the CDR3 DNA reads TGCGCCAGCAGCCAAAGTCGGGACAGGGGCCGCAACACTGAAGCTTTCTTT. Translating gives CASSQSRDRGRNTEAFF.

As DNA, the CDR3 is TGTGCCACCAGCAGAGGAGCTAGCGGGATCTCCTACGAGCAGTACTTC. It translates to CATSRGASGISYEQYF. V and J are TRBV15 and TRBJ2-7, with 9 bases fitting TRBD2. With 1 base clipped from V and 0 bases from J, the junction kept 4 bases outside the gene matches. The CDR3 sequence is 16 residues long. The V gene's germline CDR1 is LNHNV and CDR2 YYDKDF (reference sequence).